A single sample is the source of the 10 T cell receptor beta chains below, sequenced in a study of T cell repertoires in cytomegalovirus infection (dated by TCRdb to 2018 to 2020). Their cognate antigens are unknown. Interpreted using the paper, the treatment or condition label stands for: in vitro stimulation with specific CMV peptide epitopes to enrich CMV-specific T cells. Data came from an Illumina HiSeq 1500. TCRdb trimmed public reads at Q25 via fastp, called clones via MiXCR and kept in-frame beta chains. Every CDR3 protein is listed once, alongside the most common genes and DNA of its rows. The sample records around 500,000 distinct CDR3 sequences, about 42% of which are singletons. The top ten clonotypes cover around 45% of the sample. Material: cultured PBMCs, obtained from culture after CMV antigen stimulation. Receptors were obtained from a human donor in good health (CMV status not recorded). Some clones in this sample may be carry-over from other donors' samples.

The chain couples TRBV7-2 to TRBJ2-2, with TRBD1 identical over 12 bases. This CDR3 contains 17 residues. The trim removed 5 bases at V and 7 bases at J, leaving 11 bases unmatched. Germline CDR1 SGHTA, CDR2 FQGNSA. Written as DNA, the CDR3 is TGTGCCAGCAGCCAAAACCGGGACAGGGGGCTTGTCGGGGAGCTGTTTTTT. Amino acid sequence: CASSQNRDRGLVGELFF.

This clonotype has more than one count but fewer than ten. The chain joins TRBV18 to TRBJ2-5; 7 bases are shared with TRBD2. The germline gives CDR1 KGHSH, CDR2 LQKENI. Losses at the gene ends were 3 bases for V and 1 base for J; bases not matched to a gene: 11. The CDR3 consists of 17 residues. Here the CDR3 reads CASSPRRGEGIQETQYF. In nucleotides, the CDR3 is TGTGCCAGCTCACCCAGGCGCGGGGAGGGCATCCAAGAGACCCAGTACTTC.

CDR3 residues: CASSLIGSGLAKNIQYF. The CDR3 DNA reads as TGTGCCAGCAGCTTAATTGGGTCGGGGTTAGCCAAAAACATTCAGTACTTC. The chain joins TRBV7-2 to TRBJ2-4; the D gene is possibly TRBD2 (5 bases). Germline-derived CDR1 and CDR2 are SGHTA and FQGNSA. There are 17 residues in the CDR3. The ends were cut back, 2 bases at V and 0 bases at J, with 14 bases in the middle.

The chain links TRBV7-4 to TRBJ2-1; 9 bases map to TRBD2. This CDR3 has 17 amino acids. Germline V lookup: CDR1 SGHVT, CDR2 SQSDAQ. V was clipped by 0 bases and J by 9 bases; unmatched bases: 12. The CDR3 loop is CASSLASGSGRTGEQFF. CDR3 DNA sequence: TGTGCCAGCAGCTTAGCCAGCGGTAGCGGGAGAACGGGTGAGCAGTTCTTC.

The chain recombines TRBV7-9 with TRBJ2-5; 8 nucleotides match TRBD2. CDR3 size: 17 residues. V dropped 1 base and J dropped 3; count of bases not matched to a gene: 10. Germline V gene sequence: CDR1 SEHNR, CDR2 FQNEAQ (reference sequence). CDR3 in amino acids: CASSLGVGGAVEETQYF. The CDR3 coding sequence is TGTGCCAGCAGCTTAGGGGTCGGGGGGGCTGTGGAAGAGACCCAGTACTTC.

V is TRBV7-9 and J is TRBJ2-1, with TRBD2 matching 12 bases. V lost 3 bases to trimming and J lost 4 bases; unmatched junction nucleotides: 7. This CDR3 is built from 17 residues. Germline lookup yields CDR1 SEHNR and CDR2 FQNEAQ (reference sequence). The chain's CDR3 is CASSLLAGGPGYNEQFF. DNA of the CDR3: TGTGCCAGCAGCTTGCTAGCGGGAGGGCCGGGATACAATGAGCAGTTCTTC.

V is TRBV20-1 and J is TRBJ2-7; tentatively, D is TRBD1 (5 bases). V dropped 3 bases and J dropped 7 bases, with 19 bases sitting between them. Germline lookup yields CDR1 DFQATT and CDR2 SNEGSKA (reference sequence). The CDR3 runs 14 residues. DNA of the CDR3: TGCAGTGCTAGCCGGACAATCTTACGTATGGAGCAGTACTTC. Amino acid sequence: CSASRTILRMEQYF.

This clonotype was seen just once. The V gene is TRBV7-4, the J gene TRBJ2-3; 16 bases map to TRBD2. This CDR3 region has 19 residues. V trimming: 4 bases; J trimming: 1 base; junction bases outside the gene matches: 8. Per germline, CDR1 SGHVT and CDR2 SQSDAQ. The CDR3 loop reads CASSSPGLAGGIGTDTQYF. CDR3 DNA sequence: TGTGCCAGCAGCTCGCCGGGACTAGCGGGGGGGATCGGCACAGATACGCAGTATTTT.

The CDR3 spells CASSLGTGGAPFNQPQHF. As DNA, the CDR3 is TGTGCCAGCAGCTTAGGGACAGGGGGCGCCCCGTTCAATCAGCCCCAGCATTTT. The V gene is TRBV7-9, the J gene TRBJ1-5; 11 nucleotides agree with TRBD1. After removal of 1 base from V and 3 bases from J, the junction contained 8 bases not matched to a gene. CDR1 is SEHNR, CDR2 FQNEAQ, per germline (reference sequence). The CDR3 covers 18 residues.

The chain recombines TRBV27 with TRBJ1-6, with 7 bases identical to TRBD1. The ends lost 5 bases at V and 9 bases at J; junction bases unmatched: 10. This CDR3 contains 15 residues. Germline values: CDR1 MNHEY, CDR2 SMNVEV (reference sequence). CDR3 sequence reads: CASSQSTGRSSPLHF. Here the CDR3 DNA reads TGTGCCAGCAGTCAATCGACAGGGCGGAGTTCACCCCTCCACTTT.